This entry lists 3 T cell receptor beta chains sequenced from one sample in a study of blood T cell repertoires in COVID-19 (dated by TCRdb to 2019 to 2021). Libraries were made using the immunoSEQ multiplex PCR assay. TCRdb obtained this table from immuneACCESS and retained in-frame rearrangements with V and J assigned. These tables miss some clones; where compared with another copy, unresolved V genes account for less than half of the shortfall, and the remainder is unexplained. This sample gives about 170,000 clones in total; about 85% of them show up just once. About 6.9% of the sample goes to the ten largest clones. The specimen was peripheral blood. Receptors were obtained from a man older than 75 with COVID-19, enrolled during active disease.

V gene TRBV10-3 combines with J gene TRBJ1-2; D gene unclear. Trimming left V 3 bases short and J 4 bases short, with 15 bases between. Germline V CDR1 and CDR2: ENHRY, SYGVKD. This CDR3 comprises 15 residues. The DNA for the CDR3 is TGTGCCATCAGTGACTCGAACTCCCGGGGCTATGGCTACACCTTC. It codes for CAISDSNSRGYGYTF.

CDR3 in amino acids: CSASPGLGEKLFF. The CDR3 nucleotides are TGCAGTGCTAGTCCGGGGTTAGGAGAAAAACTGTTTTTT. This chain uses TRBV20-1 with TRBJ1-4; no reliable D call. The V gene lost 3 bases and the J gene lost 8 bases, with 13 bases spanning the gap. The germline V gene has CDR1 DFQATT and CDR2 SNEGSKA (reference sequence). The CDR3 covers 13 residues.

This chain links TRBV6-1 with TRBJ2-3, with 9 bases fitting TRBD2. The J segment lost 6 bases and the V segment lost 2 bases, leaving 3 bases of the junction unmatched. The CDR3 length is 14 residues. CDR1 and CDR2 from the germline V gene are MNHNS and SASEGT. In DNA form, the CDR3 reads TGTGCCAGCAGTGAAAGCGGGGGGCCCGATACGCAGTATTTT. Residues: CASSESGGPDTQYF.